This is a list of T cell receptor beta chains from one sample in a study of PD-1 blockade in mismatch repair-deficient tumors. The assay was immunoSEQ multiplex PCR, and TCRdb's table has in-frame clones only and misses some. Among about 100,000 clones listed, 70% to 85% were seen once. Sequenced material: peripheral blood, taken 30 to 36 weeks after starting pembrolizumab. These receptors were taken from an adult with mismatch repair-deficient cancer. CDR3s include the opening cysteine and the closing phenylalanine or tryptophan. The D gene is left open where the match is weak. Clone sizes are given selectively: once, few, many, or a class where the clone is expanded.

j_gene	v_gene	abundance	d_gene	CDR3nt	CDR3aa
TRBJ1-5	TRBV28	.	TRBD1	TGTGCCAGCAGCTACCGGGACAGAGGCGCTAATCAGCCCCAGCATTTT	CASSYRDRGANQPQHF
TRBJ2-5	TRBV19	.	.	TGTGCCAGTAGTATAGGGCCACTCGAGACCCAGTACTTC	CASSIGPLETQYF
TRBJ2-7	TRBV7-9	.	.	TGTGCCAGCAGCTTCCGGGACCACTACGAGCAGTACTTC	CASSFRDHYEQYF
TRBJ2-3	TRBV27	.	TRBD1	TGTGCCAGCCGGACAGGGGCAGATACGCAGTATTTT	CASRTGADTQYF
TRBJ1-1	TRBV5-1	once	.	TGCGCCAGCAGCTTAGGACGGAGTGAAGCTTTCTTT	CASSLGRSEAFF
TRBJ2-7	TRBV2	.	TRBD1	TGTGCCAGCAGAGATGACAGGGTCTACGAGCAGTACTTC	CASRDDRVYEQYF
TRBJ2-1	TRBV19	.	TRBD1	TGTGCCAGTAGTATGAGAAGGGGGCGGCAGGTCAATGAGCAGTTCTTC	CASSMRRGRQVNEQFF
TRBJ2-7	TRBV6-1	.	TRBD1	TGTGCCAGCAGTGAAGCGCCCAAAGTTGGGACAGGGGGGTTCTACGAGCAGTACTTC	CASSEAPKVGTGGFYEQYF
TRBJ2-1	TRBV9	few	.	TGTGCCAGCAGCTCTAGAGGTGAGCAGTTCTTC	CASSSRGEQFF
TRBJ2-1	TRBV2	.	.	TGTGCCAGCAGTTCGGGAACCCCCCTCTACAATGAGCAGTTCTTC	CASSSGTPLYNEQFF
TRBJ2-7	TRBV28	.	TRBD2	TGTGCCAGCAGGTTATCCGGGACTACCTACGAGCAGTACTTC	CASRLSGTTYEQYF
TRBJ2-7	TRBV29-1	few	.	TGCAGCGTTGGGGACACCTACGAGCAGTACTTC	CSVGDTYEQYF
TRBJ2-2	TRBV10-3	.	.	TGTGCCATCAGTGACTTAGGACAAAACACCGGGGAGCTGTTTTTT	CAISDLGQNTGELFF
TRBJ1-1	TRBV6-5	.	.	TGTGCCAGCAGTTCGTCCATGAACACTGAAGCTTTCTTT	CASSSSMNTEAFF
TRBJ1-2	TRBV6-5	.	.	TGTGCCAGCAGTTACTCGATACCCGGTTATGGCTACACCTTC	CASSYSIPGYGYTF
TRBJ1-1	TRBV5-6	.	.	TGTGCCAGCAGCCAGGGGTTCGGGGACACTGAAGCTTTCTTT	CASSQGFGDTEAFF
TRBJ2-7	TRBV4-1	.	.	TGCGCCAGCAGCCAAGTTTATTTCGGGGGGCCTCTAGGGGACGAGCAGTACTTC	CASSQVYFGGPLGDEQYF
TRBJ1-1	TRBV12-2	.	.	TGTGCAAGTCGCCATATCCGGACAGTCTCTTCCCCTTTCTTT	CASRHIRTVSSPFF
TRBJ1-2	TRBV19	.	.	TGTGCCAGTAGTTCCCGGGGGGAGGGGAACTATGGCTACACCTTC	CASSSRGEGNYGYTF
TRBJ2-3	TRBV5-4	.	.	TGTGCCAGCAGCTTGGTACGGGGCCGCACAGATACGCAGTATTTT	CASSLVRGRTDTQYF
TRBJ2-3	TRBV7-3	.	.	TGTGCCAGCAGCCTCTTGGGTGGGGGCGGAGAAGCGCAGTATTTT	CASSLLGGGGEAQYF
TRBJ2-7	TRBV6-5	.	TRBD1	TGTGCCAGCAAGGACAGGGCCTACGAGCAGTACTTC	CASKDRAYEQYF
TRBJ1-2	TRBV27	.	.	TGTGCCAGCAGTCTGAGAGAGCACTATGGCTACACCTTC	CASSLREHYGYTF
TRBJ1-1	TRBV2	.	.	TGTGCCAGCAGTTACAGGGAGGCATCTGAAGCTTTCTTT	CASSYREASEAFF
TRBJ2-3	TRBV7-9	.	TRBD1	TGTGCCAGCAGCCCAATCGGACAGGGTTTGGGGGATACGCAGTATTTT	CASSPIGQGLGDTQYF
TRBJ2-1	TRBV7-9	.	TRBD2	TGTGCCAGCAGCCCAGGGACTAGCTTTAGGGACAATGAGCAGTTCTTC	CASSPGTSFRDNEQFF
TRBJ2-5	TRBV5-1	.	TRBD2	TGCGCCAGCAGCCGGAACGAGGGAGGGAGGCGGGAGACCCAGTACTTC	CASSRNEGGRRETQYF
TRBJ1-2	TRBV2	.	.	TGTGTCAGCAGCCCCGACGGGAACTATGGCTACACCTTC	CVSSPDGNYGYTF
TRBJ2-1	TRBV7-3	.	.	TGTGCCAGCAGCTTAAGAGGTGGGACAGGGTGGGTAGCGGGGGATGACAATGAGCAGTTCTTC	CASSLRGGTGWVAGDDNEQFF
TRBJ2-1	TRBV28	.	TRBD2	TGTGCCAGCAGTTCAACTAGCGGGATATATGAGCAGTTCTTC	CASSSTSGIYEQFF
TRBJ2-2	TRBV6-5	.	TRBD2	TGTGCCAGCAGTTACTCACTAGCGGGAGCTGACGGGGAGCTGTTTTTT	CASSYSLAGADGELFF
TRBJ2-5	TRBV2	.	.	TGTGCCAGCACAGGGATACAAGAGACCCAGTACTTC	CASTGIQETQYF
TRBJ1-3	TRBV5-6	few	.	TGTGCCAGCAGCCTAAACAGAAATGGAAACACCATATATTTT	CASSLNRNGNTIYF
TRBJ2-1	TRBV4-3	.	.	TGCGCCAGCAGCCAAGATTTTCAGCTGCCCTACAATGAGCAGTTCTTC	CASSQDFQLPYNEQFF
TRBJ2-7	TRBV25-1	.	.	TGTGCCAGCAGAGGGGCAGTGTCCTACGAGCAGTACTTC	CASRGAVSYEQYF
TRBJ1-2	TRBV7-9	.	.	TGTGCCAGCAGCCCCCCCCAGCCTCGGGACTATGGCTACACCTTC	CASSPPQPRDYGYTF
TRBJ2-7	TRBV5-4	.	.	TGTGCCAGCAGCTTCACTAGGCACGAGCAGTACTTC	CASSFTRHEQYF
TRBJ2-1	TRBV4-2	.	.	TGTGCCAGCAGCCAAGAGTGGACTAACTACAATGAGCAGTTCTTC	CASSQEWTNYNEQFF
TRBJ1-3	TRBV25-1	.	TRBD1	TGTGCCAGCAGTGAAACCCGCGGGACAGCGAACACCATATATTTT	CASSETRGTANTIYF
TRBJ1-2	TRBV5-5	.	.	TGTGCCAGCAGTACAGCTAACTATGGCTACACCTTC	CASSTANYGYTF
TRBJ1-4	TRBV30	.	TRBD1	TGTGCCTGGAGGCACAGGGGGGCTAGTGAAAAACTGTTTTTT	CAWRHRGASEKLFF
TRBJ2-1	TRBV29-1	once	TRBD1	TGCAGCGTGAGGGACAGGGGCTTTGACAATGAGCAGTTCTTC	CSVRDRGFDNEQFF
TRBJ1-2	TRBV4-2	.	.	TGTGCCAGCAGCCCCCCGTCCTGGACATATGGCTACACCTTC	CASSPPSWTYGYTF
TRBJ2-5	TRBV7-9	.	.	TGCGCCAGCAGCCAAGAGGGAGGCGTGACCCAGTACTTC	CASSQEGGVTQYF
TRBJ1-1	TRBV19	.	TRBD1	TGTGCCAGTAGTGCCTCCGGGACAGGGAGTACTGAAGCTTTCTTT	CASSASGTGSTEAFF
TRBJ2-6	TRBV19	.	TRBD1	TGTGCCAGTAGTCGTCTTACAGGGGTTAGCTCTGGGGCCAACGTCCTGACTTTC	CASSRLTGVSSGANVLTF
TRBJ2-7	TRBV7-7	.	.	TGTGCTAGCAGCCCCGGGACGGGATACTACGAGCAGTACTTC	CASSPGTGYYEQYF
TRBJ1-4	TRBV7-7	.	TRBD1	TGTGCTAGCAGCAGGGACAGGGCAACTAATGAAAAACTGTTTTTT	CASSRDRATNEKLFF
TRBJ1-1	TRBV9	.	.	TGTGCCAGCAGTAGGGGGGTATGGACTGAAGCTTTCTTT	CASSRGVWTEAFF
TRBJ2-1	TRBV5-8	once	.	TGTGCCAGCAGCTTTTGGGGCAGCAACTCCTACAATGAGCAGTTCTTC	CASSFWGSNSYNEQFF
TRBJ1-5	TRBV6-5	few	.	TGTGCCAGCAGTTATGGGATTGATCAGCCCCAGCATTTT	CASSYGIDQPQHF
TRBJ2-5	TRBV4-1	.	.	TGCGCCAGCAGCCAACTACCTTCAGAGACCCAGTACTTC	CASSQLPSETQYF
TRBJ2-3	TRBV4-2	.	.	TGTGCCAGCAGCCCCCCGGGACTTTTCCCCCCAGATACGCAGTATTTT	CASSPPGLFPPDTQYF
TRBJ1-1	TRBV14	.	.	TGTGCCAGCAGCCAGAATGGGAACACTGAAGCTTTCTTT	CASSQNGNTEAFF
TRBJ1-2	TRBV27	.	.	TGTGCCAGCAGTTTTCGGGGGCTCGGCGATGGCTACACCTTC	CASSFRGLGDGYTF
TRBJ2-1	TRBV7-9	.	TRBD2	TGTGCCAGCAGCTCCCGTAGATTTATAGCGGGAGAGGTGGATGAGCAGTTCTTC	CASSSRRFIAGEVDEQFF
TRBJ1-1	TRBV30	.	.	TGTGCCTGGAGAAGGCAGATGAACACTGAAGCTTTCTTT	CAWRRQMNTEAFF